The 14 T cell receptor beta chains reported below all come from one sample, sequenced in a study of blood T cell repertoires in COVID-19 (dated by TCRdb to 2020 to 2021). The library was made by the immunoSEQ multiplex PCR assay. TCRdb's version of the immuneACCESS table is confined to in-frame rearrangements and falls short of the full clone set. An unresolved V gene accounts for under half of the shortfall where checked; the remainder is of unknown origin. For this sample the table gives 250,000 to 350,000 clones, of which 70% to 90% were detected only once. The ten largest make up around 12% of the sample. The sequenced sample consisted of peripheral blood. The receptors shown here come from a woman in her sixties or seventies with acute or convalescent COVID-19.

CDR3 region: CASSDRDTSNQPQHF. As DNA, the CDR3 is TGTGCCAGTAGTGACCGGGACACCAGCAATCAGCCCCAGCATTTT. The chain carries TRBV19 and TRBJ1-5, with D tentatively TRBD1 (6 bases). Looked up from germline, CDR1 is LNHDA and CDR2 is SQIVND (reference sequence). This CDR3 has 15 amino acids. The V end was cut by 5 bases, the J end by 1 base, with 12 bases between.

The chain recombines TRBV6-2 or TRBV6-3 with TRBJ2-3; 9 nucleotides match TRBD2. This CDR3 comprises 15 residues. Germline V gives CDR1 MNHEY, CDR2 SVGEGT. With 4 bases clipped from V and 1 base from J, the junction kept 3 bases outside the gene matches. CDR3 DNA: TGTGCCAGCAGTTTGGCTAGCGGGGGCACAGATACGCAGTATTTT. Its protein is CASSLASGGTDTQYF.

The chain is built from TRBV28 and TRBJ1-4, with 8 bases fitting TRBD1. Germline V gives CDR1 MDHEN, CDR2 SYDVKM. J gave up 4 bases and V 2 bases, and 3 bases lay outside the gene matches. The CDR3 is made up of 15 amino acids. The DNA of the CDR3 is TGTGCCAGCAGTTTACGACAGGGGATTAATGAAAAACTGTTTTTT. Its translation: CASSLRQGINEKLFF.

The CDR3 bases are TGTGCCACCCAAGGGGGGGGCACAGATACGCAGTATTTT. This sequence encodes CATQGGGTDTQYF. The chain employs TRBV6-4 and TRBJ2-3, with D tentatively TRBD2 (7 bases). CDR1 MRHNA and CDR2 SNTAGT come from the germline V gene. This CDR3 contains 13 residues. Trimming took 10 bases from V and 1 from J, leaving 12 bases between them.

The chain uses TRBV4-1 and TRBJ2-7; possibly TRBD2 for D (6 bases). Germline CDR1 is MGHRA and CDR2 is YSYEKL. The CDR3 has 15 amino acids. The V and J ends lost 0 bases and 7 bases respectively, with 16 bases between them. DNA for the CDR3: TGCGCCAGCAGCCAAGAGACGGGGCCGGGGAGGGAGCAGTACTTC. This gives the protein CASSQETGPGREQYF.

J is TRBJ1-6 and V is TRBV5-1, with TRBD1 matching 7 bases. Germline loops: CDR1 SGHRS, CDR2 YFSETQ. This CDR3 comprises 15 residues. V was clipped by 0 bases and J by 6 bases; unmatched bases: 3. The CDR3 region is CASSLAGTANSPLHF. In DNA, the CDR3 is TGCGCCAGCAGCTTGGCCGGGACAGCTAATTCACCCCTCCACTTT.

J is TRBJ1-6 and V is TRBV5-4, with 7 nucleotides matching TRBD1. J gave up 5 bases and V 8 bases, and 4 bases lay outside the gene matches. The CDR3 has 13 residues. Germline-derived CDR1 and CDR2 are SGHNT and YYREEE (reference sequence). In nucleotides, the CDR3 is TGTGCCAGTGGGACAGCCGATAATTCACCCCTCCACTTT. It codes for CASGTADNSPLHF.

V usage is TRBV12-3 or TRBV12-4 and J usage is TRBJ2-7; no reliable D call. CDR3 length equals 13 residues. V was trimmed by 2 bases and J by 1 base, leaving 6 bases between them. The CDR3 DNA is TGTGCCAGCAGTTTATGGCAGTCCTACGAGCAGTACTTC. Translation: CASSLWQSYEQYF.

V usage is TRBV7-2 and J usage is TRBJ2-7; 7 nucleotides agree with TRBD2. Trimming took 1 base from V and 5 from J; bases not matched to a gene: 8. The CDR3 is made up of 15 amino acids. Per germline, CDR1 SGHTA and CDR2 FQGNSA. The CDR3 here is CASSLGLADPDEQYF. In nucleotides, the CDR3 is TGTGCCAGCAGCTTAGGGCTAGCGGACCCCGACGAGCAGTACTTC.

This chain connects TRBV3-1 (or the pseudogene TRBV3-2) to TRBJ2-5; tentative D call: TRBD2 (5 bases). This CDR3 is 17 amino acids long. Looked up from germline, CDR1 is LGHDT and CDR2 is YNNKEL (reference sequence). The V end was cut by 0 bases, the J end by 2 bases, with 16 bases between. The CDR3 region is CASSQEAGLRRQETQYF. The CDR3 DNA follows: TGTGCCAGCAGCCAAGAGGCAGGACTCCGAAGACAAGAGACCCAGTACTTC.

This clone was seen only once. V is TRBV2 and J is TRBJ1-2, with TRBD1 as a possible D gene (6 bases). The CDR3 runs to 16 residues. Germline values: CDR1 SNHLY, CDR2 FYNNEI. V was shortened by 1 base and J by 4 bases, with 16 bases between the two germline ends. In DNA form, the CDR3 reads TGTGCCAGCAGTGAAGGGGGATACAGGGACCTCTATGGCTACACCTTC. Translating gives CASSEGGYRDLYGYTF.

This chain joins TRBV30 and TRBJ2-7; 11 nucleotides match TRBD2. The CDR3 totals 14 residues. The J segment lost 2 bases and the V segment lost 3 bases, leaving 3 bases of the junction unmatched. From germline, CDR1 is GTSNPN and CDR2 SVGIG (reference sequence). The CDR3 spells CAWSGTSGPYEQYF. The CDR3 region has the DNA TGTGCCTGGAGCGGGACTAGCGGTCCCTACGAGCAGTACTTC.

The chain employs TRBV9 and TRBJ2-3; D call uncertain. V lost 0 bases to trimming and J lost 2 bases, with 13 bases between them. The length of the CDR3 is 16 residues. In germline, CDR1 is SGDLS, CDR2 YYNGEE. The chain's CDR3 is CASSVVGSGLTDTQYF. The CDR3 region has the DNA TGTGCCAGCAGCGTAGTGGGCAGTGGGCTCACAGATACGCAGTATTTT.

The chain joins TRBV7-3 to TRBJ2-2; D is possibly TRBD2 (5 bases). The CDR3 totals 16 residues. Germline V lookup: CDR1 SGHTA, CDR2 FQGTGA. V lost 1 base to trimming and J lost 0 bases, with 9 bases between them. The CDR3 loop is CASSLMAGPNTGELFF. The CDR3 nucleotides are TGTGCCAGCAGCTTAATGGCGGGCCCGAACACCGGGGAGCTGTTTTTT.